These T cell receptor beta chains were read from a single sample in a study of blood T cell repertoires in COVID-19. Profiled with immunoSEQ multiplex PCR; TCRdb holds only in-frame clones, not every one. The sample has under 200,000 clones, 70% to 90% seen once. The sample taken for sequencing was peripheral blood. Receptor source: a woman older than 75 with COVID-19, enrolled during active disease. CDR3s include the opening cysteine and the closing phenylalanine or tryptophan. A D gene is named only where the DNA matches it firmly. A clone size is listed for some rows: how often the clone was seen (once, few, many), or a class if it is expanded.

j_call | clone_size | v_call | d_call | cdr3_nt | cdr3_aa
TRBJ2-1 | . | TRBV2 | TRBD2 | TGTGCCAGCAGGCGGGGACTAGCGGATTACAATGAGCAGTTCTTC | CASRRGLADYNEQFF
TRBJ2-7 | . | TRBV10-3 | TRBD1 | TGTGCCATCAGGCGCAGGGGGCAGGACTACGAGCAGTACTTC | CAIRRRGQDYEQYF
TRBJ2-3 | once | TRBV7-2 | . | TGTGCCAGCAGCTTACAGGGTGGAGATACGCAGTATTTT | CASSLQGGDTQYF
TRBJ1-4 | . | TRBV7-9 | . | TGTGCCAGCAGCCCCAATATCGGGGAAAAACTGTTTTTT | CASSPNIGEKLFF
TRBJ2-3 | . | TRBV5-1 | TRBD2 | TGCGCCAGCAGCATGCTTGCCGGGACTAGCGGGGTCACAGATACGCAGTATTTT | CASSMLAGTSGVTDTQYF
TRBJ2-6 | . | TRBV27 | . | TGTGCCAGCAGTTTAGGGGCAGGATGGTCCGGGGCCAACGTCCTGACTTTC | CASSLGAGWSGANVLTF
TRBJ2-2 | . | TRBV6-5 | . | TGTGCCAGCAGGCTCTTCGGGACGAACACCGGGGAGCTGTTTTTT | CASRLFGTNTGELFF
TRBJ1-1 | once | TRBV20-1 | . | TGCAGTGCCGACGGGGACACTGAAGCTTTCTTT | CSADGDTEAFF
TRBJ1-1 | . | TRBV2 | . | TGTGCCAGCAGTTCGAGCGCAGTACCGAACACTGAAGCTTTCTTT | CASSSSAVPNTEAFF
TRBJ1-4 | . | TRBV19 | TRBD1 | TGTGCCAGTACCCGTCCGGACAGGCGAATTGAAAAACTGTTTTTT | CASTRPDRRIEKLFF
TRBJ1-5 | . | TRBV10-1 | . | TGCGCCAGACCCCTAGTGGGAGAGAAGAGGCCCCAGCATTTT | CARPLVGEKRPQHF
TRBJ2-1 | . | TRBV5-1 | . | TGCGCCAGCAGCTTGGCCCTGGCCCTAGGGGATGAGCAGTTCTTC | CASSLALALGDEQFF
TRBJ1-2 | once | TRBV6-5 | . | TGTGCCAGCAGTTACTCGTCAGGCACCTATGGCTACACCTTC | CASSYSSGTYGYTF
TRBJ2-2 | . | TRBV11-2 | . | TGTGCCAGCAGCTTTAGCGCAGGAGGGTCCGTCGGGGAGCTGTTTTTT | CASSFSAGGSVGELFF
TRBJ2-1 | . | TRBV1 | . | TGCACCAGCAGCCAAGATCGGCGGGGTGAGCAGTTCTTC | CTSSQDRRGEQFF
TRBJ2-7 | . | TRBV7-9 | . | TGTGCCAGCAGCCCATTGGGGGCAGGAGCTTACGAGCAGTACTTC | CASSPLGAGAYEQYF
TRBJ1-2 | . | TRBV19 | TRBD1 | TGTGCCAGTAGCCCAGGGGGCATCGATGGCTACACCTTC | CASSPGGIDGYTF
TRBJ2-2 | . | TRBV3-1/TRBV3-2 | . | TGTGCCAGCAGCCAAGATTCCAAGCTCGGGCTGTTTTTT | CASSQDSKLGLFF
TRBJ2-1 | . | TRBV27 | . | TGTGCCAGCAGGGTGCGATTCTCCTACAATGAGCAGTTCTTC | CASRVRFSYNEQFF
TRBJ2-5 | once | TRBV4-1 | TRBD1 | TGCGCCAGCAGCCTGACAGGGGGGCAAGAGACCCAGTACTTC | CASSLTGGQETQYF
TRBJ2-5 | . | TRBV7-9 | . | TGTGCCAGCAGCCTAGACGGGACCCGGGGGGAGACCCAGTACTTC | CASSLDGTRGETQYF
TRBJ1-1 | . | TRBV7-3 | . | TGTGCCAGCAGCGCGAGTATGAACACTGAAGCTTTCTTT | CASSASMNTEAFF
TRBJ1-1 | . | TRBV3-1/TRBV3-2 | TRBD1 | TGTGCCAGCAGCCAGGGGACAGGGAACACTGAAGCTTTCTTT | CASSQGTGNTEAFF
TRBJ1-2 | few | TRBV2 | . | TGTGCCAGCAGTGATCTCCCTTACTATGGCTACACCTTC | CASSDLPYYGYTF
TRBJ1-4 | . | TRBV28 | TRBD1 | TGTGCCAGCAGTTCCGGGACAGGGGTCGAAAAACTGTTTTTT | CASSSGTGVEKLFF
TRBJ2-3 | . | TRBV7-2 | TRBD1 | TGTGCCAGCAGCAAGGGACAGGGACCAGATACGCAGTATTTT | CASSKGQGPDTQYF
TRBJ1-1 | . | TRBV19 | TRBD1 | TGTGCCAGTTCCTTGGGGACAGAGTACGACACTGAAGCTTTCTTT | CASSLGTEYDTEAFF
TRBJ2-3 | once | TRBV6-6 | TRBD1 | TGTGCCAGCCGGGACCTTGGACAGGGGGCAGGAGATACGCAGTATTTT | CASRDLGQGAGDTQYF
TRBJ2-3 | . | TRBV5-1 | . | TGCGCCAGCAGCTTGGGCGGCCCTCGCACAGATACGCAGTATTTT | CASSLGGPRTDTQYF
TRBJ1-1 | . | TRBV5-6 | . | TGTGCCAGCACGAATGGGAGGGTTATGAACACTGAAGCTTTCTTT | CASTNGRVMNTEAFF